A selection of T cell receptor beta chains follows, all from one sample in a study of CD8+ T cells in alopecia areata. TCRdb's table, derived via immunoSEQ multiplex PCR, lists solely in-frame clones and lacks some. The sample has around 250,000 clones, approximately 61% seen once. The material sequenced was CD4+ T cells sorted from blood, taken at week 0. The source of these receptors is a human donor with alopecia areata. Each CDR3 is given with its conserved first and last residue. D genes are given only for firm matches. Some rows mark clone size as missing; the rest say once, few, many or name a class of expanded clone.

. | TRBJ1-5 | TRBD1 | TRBV9 | TGTGCCAGCAGCGAAACCGGGACAGGGCGTCAGCCCCAGCATTTT | CASSETGTGRQPQHF
few | TRBJ2-1 | . | TRBV9 | TGTGCCAGCAGCGTAGTCGTTGAGGATGAGCAGTTCTTC | CASSVVVEDEQFF
. | TRBJ2-1 | . | TRBV5-4 | TGTGCCAGCAGCTTGAGGAGGTGGGGGCATGAGCAGTTCTTC | CASSLRRWGHEQFF
few | TRBJ2-1 | . | TRBV19 | TGTGCCAGTAGTATAAGGTGGTTGTCATCCAATGAGCAGTTCTTC | CASSIRWLSSNEQFF
. | TRBJ2-1 | . | TRBV27 | TGTGCCAGCACATACGGGGGGCGTCGCAATGAGCAGTTCTTC | CASTYGGRRNEQFF
. | TRBJ2-4 | . | TRBV15 | TGTGCCACGTCGTCTGCTACACTAGCCAAAAACATTCAGTACTTC | CATSSATLAKNIQYF
few | TRBJ2-7 | . | TRBV7-2 | TGTGCCAGCAGCTTCAGCCTCTACGAGCAGTACTTC | CASSFSLYEQYF
. | TRBJ1-5 | . | TRBV30 | TGTGCCTGGAGTGTAGGTAGCAATCAGCCCCAGCATTTT | CAWSVGSNQPQHF
. | TRBJ2-4 | . | TRBV12-5 | TGTGCTAGTGCCCCGGGGTTCGCACTAGCCAAAAACATTCAGTACTTC | CASAPGFALAKNIQYF
. | TRBJ1-1 | . | TRBV12-5 | TGTGCTAGTGGTCCGAACCTGAACACTGAAGCTTTCTTT | CASGPNLNTEAFF
. | TRBJ1-1 | TRBD1 | TRBV19 | TGTGCCAGTAGTATAGGTGACAGGGACACTGAAGCTTTCTTT | CASSIGDRDTEAFF
. | TRBJ1-2 | TRBD1 | TRBV30 | TGTGCCTGGTACCCGGGACAGGGCGATGGCTACACCTTC | CAWYPGQGDGYTF
. | TRBJ2-5 | . | TRBV29-1 | TGCAGCGTGTCCAGGGAAAGGGAGACCCAGTACTTC | CSVSRERETQYF
. | TRBJ2-5 | . | TRBV30 | TGTGCCTGGAGTACGGGTTTAGGGGAGACCCAGTACTTC | CAWSTGLGETQYF
. | TRBJ1-6 | . | TRBV6-5 | TGTGCCAGCGCCCGACAGCCAGATAATTCACCCCTCCACTTT | CASARQPDNSPLHF
once | TRBJ2-1 | . | TRBV9 | TGTGCCAGCAGCGCAAGCCCCCGAAACTACAATGAGCAGTTCTTC | CASSASPRNYNEQFF
once | TRBJ2-5 | . | TRBV6-5 | TGTGCCAGCAGCGCCGGGGCCAGCGACGGGGAGACCCAGTACTTC | CASSAGASDGETQYF
. | TRBJ2-5 | TRBD1 | TRBV7-3 | TGTGCCAGCAGCTCGACAGGGGGCCAAGAGACCCAGTACTTC | CASSSTGGQETQYF
. | TRBJ2-1 | . | TRBV7-2 | TGTGCCAGCAGCTTAGGACTAGACAATGAGCAGTTCTTC | CASSLGLDNEQFF
. | TRBJ2-1 | . | TRBV27 | TGTGCCAGCAGTCCTCAGGGGATGAATGAGCAGTTCTTC | CASSPQGMNEQFF
once | TRBJ2-4 | . | TRBV2 | TGTGCCAGCTGGACCAGGGGAGCCAAAAACATTCAGTACTTC | CASWTRGAKNIQYF
. | TRBJ2-7 | . | TRBV5-1 | TGCGCCAGCAGCTTTTCACCAGAAGGCGAGCAGTACTTC | CASSFSPEGEQYF